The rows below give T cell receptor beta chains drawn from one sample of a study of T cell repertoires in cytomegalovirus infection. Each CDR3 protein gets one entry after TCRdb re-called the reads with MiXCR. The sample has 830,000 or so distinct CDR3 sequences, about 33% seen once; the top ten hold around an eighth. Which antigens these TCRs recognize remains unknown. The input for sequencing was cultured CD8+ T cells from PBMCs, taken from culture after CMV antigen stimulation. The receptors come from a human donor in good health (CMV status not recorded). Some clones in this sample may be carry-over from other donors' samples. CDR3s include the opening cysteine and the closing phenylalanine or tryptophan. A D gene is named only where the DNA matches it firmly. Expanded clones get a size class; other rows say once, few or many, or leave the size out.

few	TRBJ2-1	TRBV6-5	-	CASSYQQPYNEQFF	TGTGCCAGCAGTTACCAACAGCCTTACAATGAGCAGTTCTTC
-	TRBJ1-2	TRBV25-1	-	CASSELVTYGYTF	TGTGCCAGTAGTGAATTGGTGACCTATGGCTACACCTTC
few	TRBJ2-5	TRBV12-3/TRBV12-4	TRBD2	CASSPTSLAGQETQYF	TGTGCCAGCAGTCCAACAAGTCTAGCGGGCCAAGAGACCCAGTACTTC
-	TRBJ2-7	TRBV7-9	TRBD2	CASSLASGGLYEQYF	TGTGCCAGCAGCTTAGCCAGCGGGGGACTCTACGAGCAGTACTTC
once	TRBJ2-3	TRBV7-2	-	CASTPRRIVTDSQYF	TGTGCCAGCACCCCCCGGCGGATTGTTACAGATTCGCAGTATTTT
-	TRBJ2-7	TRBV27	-	CASSHFGTSYEQYF	TGTGCCAGCAGTCACTTCGGGACATCATACGAGCAGTACTTC
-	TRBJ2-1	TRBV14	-	CASSNWASPSNEQFF	TGTGCCAGCAGCAACTGGGCTAGTCCCTCCAATGAGCAGTTCTTC
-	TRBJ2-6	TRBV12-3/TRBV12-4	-	CASSPGGLSEANVLTF	TGTGCCAGCAGTCCCGGGGGTCTCTCTGAGGCCAACGTCCTGACTTTC
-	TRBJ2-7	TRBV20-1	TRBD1	CSALDRSRKYEQYF	TGCAGTGCTTTGGACAGGTCGAGAAAGTACGAGCAGTACTTC
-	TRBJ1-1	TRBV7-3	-	CASSPDGAFF	TGTGCCAGCAGCCCCGATGGAGCTTTCTTT
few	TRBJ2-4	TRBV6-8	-	CASSYSGGALAKNIQYF	TGTGCCAGCAGTTACTCGGGGGGGGCGTTAGCCAAAAACATTCAGTACTTC
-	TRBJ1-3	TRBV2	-	CASSYTGSGSGNTIYF	TGTGCCAGCAGTTACACAGGGTCTGGCTCTGGAAACACCATATATTTT
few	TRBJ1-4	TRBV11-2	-	CASSLEFAGANEKLFF	TGTGCCAGCAGCTTGGAGTTTGCGGGAGCTAATGAAAAACTGTTTTTT
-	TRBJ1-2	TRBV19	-	CASSPGSRLDSDYGYTF	TGTGCCAGTAGCCCCGGATCCCGCCTCGATAGCGATTATGGCTACACCTTC
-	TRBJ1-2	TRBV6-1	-	CASSDRSQGYTF	TGTGCCAGCAGCGACAGGTCTCAGGGCTACACCTTC
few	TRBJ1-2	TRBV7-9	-	CASSQPGAVNYGYTF	TGTGCCAGCAGCCAACCAGGGGCCGTTAACTATGGCTACACCTTC
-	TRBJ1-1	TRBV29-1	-	CSALSSENTEAFF	TGCAGCGCCCTAAGCTCAGAGAACACTGAAGCTTTCTTT
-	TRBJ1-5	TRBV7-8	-	CASSLYRGGEPQHF	TGTGCCAGCAGCCTTTACCGGGGGGGGGAGCCCCAGCATTTT
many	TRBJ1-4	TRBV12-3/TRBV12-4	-	CASSQAGASNEKLFF	TGTGCCAGCAGCCAGGCAGGGGCCTCTAATGAAAAACTGTTTTTT
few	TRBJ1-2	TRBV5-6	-	CASSVARRHPNYGYTF	TGTGCCAGCAGCGTAGCTCGCCGACACCCTAACTATGGCTACACCTTC
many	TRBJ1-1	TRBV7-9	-	CASSLTQSPHLTNTEAFF	TGTGCCAGCAGCCTTACCCAAAGTCCACACCTCACAAACACTGAAGCTTTCTTT
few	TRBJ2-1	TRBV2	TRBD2	CASSEARVAGAPEQFF	TGTGCCAGCAGTGAAGCGAGGGTAGCGGGGGCCCCTGAGCAGTTCTTC
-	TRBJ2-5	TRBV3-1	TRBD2	CASSQGGAAGGRETQYF	TGTGCCAGCAGCCAAGGTGGAGCAGCGGGGGGGCGAGAGACCCAGTACTTC
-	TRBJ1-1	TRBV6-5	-	CASSPQRYTEAFF	TGTGCCAGCAGTCCACAGCGATACACTGAAGCTTTCTTT
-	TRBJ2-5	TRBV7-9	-	CASSPQGRGETQYF	TGTGCCAGCAGCCCACAGGGAAGGGGTGAGACCCAGTACTTC
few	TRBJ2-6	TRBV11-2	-	CASSGRDFSGANVLTF	TGTGCCAGCAGCGGCCGGGATTTCTCTGGGGCCAACGTCCTGACTTTC
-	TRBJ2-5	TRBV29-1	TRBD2	CSGASGAPREAQYF	TGCAGCGGGGCTAGCGGGGCTCCAAGAGAGGCCCAGTACTTC
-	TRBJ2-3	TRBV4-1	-	CASSQESTITDTQYF	TGCGCCAGCAGCCAAGAGTCAACGATCACAGATACGCAGTATTTT
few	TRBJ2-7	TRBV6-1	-	CASSERVIYEQYF	TGTGCCAGCAGTGAACGGGTCATCTACGAGCAGTACTTC
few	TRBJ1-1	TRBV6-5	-	CASSYSGRPVEAFF	TGTGCCAGCAGTTACTCGGGGAGACCAGTTGAAGCTTTCTTT
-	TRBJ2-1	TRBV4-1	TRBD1	CASSQAGTGEHEQFF	TGCGCCAGCAGCCAAGCCGGGACAGGGGAGCATGAGCAGTTCTTC
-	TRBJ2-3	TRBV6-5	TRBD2	CASSLTGTSGGQDTQYF	TGTGCCAGCAGCCTTACCGGGACTAGCGGGGGGCAGGATACGCAGTATTTT
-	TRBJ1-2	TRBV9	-	CASSGVHGYTF	TGTGCCAGCAGCGGGGTTCACGGCTACACCTTC
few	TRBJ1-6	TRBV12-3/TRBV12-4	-	CASSPGAPGLSPLHF	TGTGCCAGCAGTCCCGGGGCTCCCGGGCTTTCACCCCTCCACTTT
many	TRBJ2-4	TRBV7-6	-	CASSLFTAGVLAKNIQYF	TGTGCCAGCAGCCTATTCACCGCAGGGGTTCTAGCCAAAAACATTCAGTACTTC
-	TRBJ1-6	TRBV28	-	CASRPTGSSNSPLHF	TGTGCCAGCAGACCTACAGGGTCGAGTAATTCACCCCTCCACTTT
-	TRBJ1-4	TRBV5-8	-	CASSSGWATNEKLFF	TGTGCCAGCAGCTCGGGATGGGCAACTAATGAAAAACTGTTTTTT
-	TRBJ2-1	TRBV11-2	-	CASSLSQGPYNEQFF	TGTGCCAGCAGCTTAAGCCAGGGCCCCTACAATGAGCAGTTCTTC
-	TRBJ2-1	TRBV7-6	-	CASSQRFGREPNEQFF	TGTGCCAGCAGCCAGAGGTTCGGCAGGGAACCCAATGAGCAGTTCTTC
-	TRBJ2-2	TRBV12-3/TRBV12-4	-	CASSGIRRDTGELFF	TGTGCCAGCAGCGGCATCCGACGCGACACCGGGGAGCTGTTTTTT
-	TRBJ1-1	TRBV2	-	CASTADRFNTEAFF	TGTGCCAGCACGGCGGACAGATTTAACACTGAAGCTTTCTTT
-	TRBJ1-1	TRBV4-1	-	CASSQPSEMNTEAFF	TGCGCCAGCAGCCAACCCTCGGAGATGAACACTGAAGCTTTCTTT
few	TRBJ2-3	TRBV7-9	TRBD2	CASRPPLAGSTDTQYF	TGTGCCAGCAGACCGCCCCTAGCGGGGAGCACAGATACGCAGTATTTT
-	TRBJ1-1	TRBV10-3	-	CSPRAAVDTEAFF	TGTTCTCCCAGGGCGGCCGTTGACACTGAAGCTTTCTTT
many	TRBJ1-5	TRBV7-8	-	CASSRVGQINQPQHF	TGTGCCAGCAGCCGAGTGGGTCAGATCAATCAGCCCCAGCATTTT
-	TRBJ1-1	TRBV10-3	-	CAIGEDTEAFF	TGTGCCATCGGGGAGGACACTGAAGCTTTCTTT
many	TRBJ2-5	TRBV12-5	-	CASGLIRQKETQYF	TGTGCTAGTGGTTTGATACGCCAGAAAGAGACCCAGTACTTC
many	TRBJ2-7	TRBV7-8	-	CASSSRGRGRDSYEQYF	TGTGCCAGCAGCTCACGCGGCCGGGGGCGTGACTCCTACGAGCAGTACTTC
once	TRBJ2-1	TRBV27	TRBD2	CASSLSASGVLVQFF	TGTGCCAGCAGTTTATCTGCTAGCGGGGTATTGGTGCAGTTCTTC
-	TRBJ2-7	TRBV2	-	CARRDISSYEQYF	TGTGCCAGGCGGGACATCTCTTCCTACGAGCAGTACTTC
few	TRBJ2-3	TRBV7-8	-	CASSFLGRQTDTQYF	TGTGCCAGCAGCTTTTTGGGACGCCAGACAGATACGCAGTATTTT
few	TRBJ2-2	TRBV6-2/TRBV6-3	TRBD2	CASSPGREGPRELFF	TGTGCCAGCAGCCCTGGTAGGGAGGGGCCCCGGGAGCTGTTTTTT
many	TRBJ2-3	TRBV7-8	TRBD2	CASSLSGGGAFRDTQYF	TGTGCCAGCAGCTTATCTGGCGGGGGGGCCTTTAGAGATACGCAGTATTTT
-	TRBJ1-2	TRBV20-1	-	CSAHLQGLRGYTF	TGCAGTGCCCACCTGCAGGGCTTAAGAGGCTACACCTTC
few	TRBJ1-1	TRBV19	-	CASSIVGGEAFF	TGTGCCAGTAGTATCGTAGGGGGTGAAGCTTTCTTT
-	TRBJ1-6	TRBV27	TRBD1	CASSSIPGTGESPLHF	TGTGCCAGCAGTTCTATCCCCGGGACAGGGGAATCACCCCTCCACTTT
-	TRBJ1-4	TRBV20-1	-	CSARDLRGLTRRTTNEKLFF	TGCAGTGCTAGAGATTTAAGGGGCCTCACTCGCCGAACAACTAATGAAAAACTGTTTTTT